The rows below give T cell receptor beta chains drawn from one sample of a study of identical twins. TCRdb re-called the 5' RACE reads through MiXCR, storing one row per CDR3 protein. The data show over 500,000 distinct CDR3 sequences, about 20% seen once. This same sample was also taken into another study, of T cells expressing NK-cell markers.

Sequenced sample: CD4+ T cells sorted from blood. These receptors originate from a woman between 18 and 30 years old in good health. Both conserved end residues are part of each CDR3. The D gene is left open where the match is weak. Clone size, where shown, is once, few, many, or a class for clones that have expanded.

CSAREGERANYGYTF TGCAGTGCTAGAGAGGGAGAAAGGGCGAACTATGGCTACACCTTC TRBV20-1 few . TRBJ1-2
CAISESNRGKPYEQYF TGTGCCATCAGTGAGTCAAACAGGGGCAAACCCTACGAGCAGTACTTC TRBV10-3 . TRBD1 TRBJ2-7
CASSLATTAERNTIYF TGTGCCAGCAGCTTGGCCACCACGGCAGAGAGAAACACCATATATTTT TRBV5-6 few . TRBJ1-3
CASSRQGTPPFF TGTGCCAGCAGCAGACAGGGAACCCCCCCGTTTTTT TRBV9 . TRBD1 TRBJ2-2
CAVVSLTYEQYF TGTGCCGTCGTGTCGCTGACCTACGAGCAGTACTTC TRBV10-3 many . TRBJ2-7
CASRQGQGLMNTEAFF TGTGCCAGCAGACAGGGACAGGGGCTCATGAACACTGAAGCTTTCTTT TRBV12-3/TRBV12-4 few TRBD1 TRBJ1-1
CASSITSFVYNEQFF TGTGCCAGTAGTATAACGTCTTTCGTCTACAATGAGCAGTTCTTC TRBV19 . . TRBJ2-1
CASSNLAGGNNEQFF TGTGCCAGCAGCAACCTAGCGGGGGGGAACAATGAGCAGTTCTTC TRBV11-2 few TRBD2 TRBJ2-1
CSASQDLYEQYF TGCAGTGCTAGTCAGGACCTCTACGAGCAGTACTTC TRBV20-1 . . TRBJ2-7
CASSLPRTGPRNTQYF TGTGCCAGCAGCCTACCCCGGACAGGACCCAGGAATACGCAGTATTTT TRBV5-6 . TRBD1 TRBJ2-3
CASRPGSYNEQFF TGTGCCAGCAGGCCAGGCTCCTACAATGAGCAGTTCTTC TRBV7-9 . . TRBJ2-1
CSVEQGRGTEAFF TGCAGCGTCGAACAGGGCCGGGGGACTGAAGCTTTCTTT TRBV29-1 few . TRBJ1-1
CASSSDRQKQYF TGTGCCAGCAGCTCGGACAGGCAGAAACAGTACTTC TRBV7-9 . TRBD1 TRBJ2-7
CASSPTAHGNSYEQYF TGTGCCAGCAGCCCAACCGCCCACGGGAACTCCTACGAGCAGTACTTC TRBV9 few . TRBJ2-7
CASSPAGIRASTDTQYF TGCGCCAGCAGCCCGGCAGGGATCCGAGCTAGCACAGATACGCAGTATTTT TRBV5-1 few . TRBJ2-3
CASSERSLSYNEQFF TGTGCCAGCAGTGAAAGGAGCTTATCCTACAATGAGCAGTTCTTC TRBV2 few . TRBJ2-1
CASSTGSDTDTQYF TGCGCCAGCAGCACGGGGTCCGACACAGATACGCAGTATTTT TRBV5-1 many . TRBJ2-3
CASSLTEANEQFF TGTGCCAGCAGCCTTACAGAGGCCAATGAGCAGTTCTTC TRBV7-2 few . TRBJ2-1
CASSAHAVSVGNEQFF TGTGCCAGCAGTGCCCACGCAGTATCAGTCGGCAATGAGCAGTTCTTC TRBV6-4 few . TRBJ2-1
CASSLGLAGGGVDEQFF TGCGCCAGCAGCTTGGGGCTAGCGGGAGGGGGTGTAGATGAGCAGTTCTTC TRBV5-1 few TRBD2 TRBJ2-1
CASSPRDSGFYGYTF TGTGCCAGCAGTCCCCGGGACAGCGGCTTCTATGGCTACACCTTC TRBV12-3/TRBV12-4 . TRBD1 TRBJ1-2
CSARSGSKNIQYF TGCAGTGCTAGGTCCGGGTCCAAAAACATTCAGTACTTC TRBV20-1 . . TRBJ2-4
CSARRPGTGELFF TGCAGTGCTAGAAGACCGGGGACCGGGGAGCTGTTTTTT TRBV20-1 . . TRBJ2-2
CSARAGAGSYNEQFF TGCAGTGCTAGAGCGGGGGCGGGGTCCTACAATGAGCAGTTCTTC TRBV20-1 few . TRBJ2-1
CSVAMGFDYEQYF TGCAGCGTTGCAATGGGGTTTGATTACGAGCAGTACTTC TRBV29-1 many . TRBJ2-7
CAWSKGITDTQYF TGTGCCTGGAGTAAGGGGATCACAGATACGCAGTATTTT TRBV30 . . TRBJ2-3
CASSFRTSGIKNIQYF TGTGCCAGCAGTTTCAGGACTAGCGGGATCAAAAACATTCAGTACTTC TRBV12-3/TRBV12-4 . TRBD2 TRBJ2-4
CASSVNPLAVYNEQFF TGTGCCAGCAGCGTAAATCCCCTAGCGGTTTACAATGAGCAGTTCTTC TRBV9 . TRBD2 TRBJ2-1
CASSIRYTQYF TGTGCCAGCAGCATCCGGTATACGCAGTATTTT TRBV12-3/TRBV12-4 . . TRBJ2-3
CASRTGTGPKNTGELFF TGTGCCAGCAGAACCGGGACAGGACCGAAAAACACCGGGGAGCTGTTTTTT TRBV12-3/TRBV12-4 few TRBD1 TRBJ2-2